This T cell receptor (beta chain) was obtained from a study of blood T cell repertoires in COVID-19. At the level of the study: Researchers got acute and convalescent COVID-19 samples from the United States, Italy and Spain. The analysed material was cDNA or gDNA that came from T cells, B-cell-depleted T cells, or PBMCs.

Germline CDR1 SGDLS, CDR2 YYNGEE. The CDR3 is made up of 16 amino acids. The trim removed 4 bases at V and 2 bases at J, leaving 6 bases unmatched. In the original workflow: Estimation of nucleated cell counts was performed using reference gene primer amplification. Sequenced by immunoSEQ multiplex PCR; TCRdb stores in-frame clones only, minus some. V, J and clone size are those of that table, while D and trimming were read from the DNA. The sample consists of 120,000 to 150,000 clones, 75% to 85% of them appearing once. The V and J genes are TRBV9 and TRBJ2-5; 12 bases are shared with TRBD2. Sequenced: peripheral blood. This clonotype was sampled from a man aged 55 to 70 with acute or convalescent COVID-19. CDR3 DNA: TGTGCCAGCAGCACAAAGACTAGCGGGAGACAAGAGACCCAGTACTTC. Encoded protein: CASSTKTSGRQETQYF. The full variable domain, completed using reference TRBV9 and TRBJ2-5, is DSGVTQTPKHLITATGQRVTLRCSPRSGDLSVYWYQQSLDQGLQFLIQYYNGEERAKGNILERFSAQQFPDLHSELNLSSLELGDSALYFCASSTKTSGRQETQYFGPGTRLLVL.